The 32 T cell receptor beta chains below were found in one sample sequenced in a study of metastatic and nonmetastatic thyroid tumors. TCRdb re-called the PCR reads through MiXCR. Among more than 70,000 clones, 8% to 9.5% were seen once, and the ten largest hold 8.8%. All patients were untreated before thyroid surgery. Sample: blood. The source is a female donor with papillary thyroid cancer or a benign thyroid nodule (not recorded which). Some clones in this sample may be carry-over from other donors' samples.

This clone was counted a few times. Given a much more abundant clone one base away, this may be a read error. This rearrangement joins TRBV29-1 to TRBJ1-2; D is unclear. CDR1 is SQVTM and CDR2 is ANQGSEA in the germline V gene. CDR3 length: 14 residues. V dropped 2 bases and J dropped 4 bases, with 14 bases sitting between them. In nucleotides, the CDR3 is TGCAGCGTTGAACGGCAACAAGGGTGCTATGGCTACACCTTC. Protein product: CSVERQQGCYGYTF.

At least ten counts were recorded for this clone. The chain is built from TRBV7-9 and TRBJ2-7, with D perhaps TRBD1 (6 bases). CDR3 length: 14 amino acids. Looked up from germline, CDR1 is SEHNR and CDR2 is FQNEAQ (reference sequence). V shed 2 bases and J shed 6 bases, with 14 bases lying between them. This CDR3 is CASSLSRGTGEQYF. The CDR3 DNA is TGTGCCAGCAGCTTAAGCAGGGGTACTGGCGAGCAGTACTTC.

This clone was seen repeatedly, ten times or more. This sequence joins TRBV27 and TRBJ1-3; D is unresolved. This CDR3 spans 12 amino acids. The germline V and J ends were trimmed by 3 bases and 5 bases, with 5 bases remaining between them. The germline V gene encodes CDR1 MNHEY and CDR2 SMNVEV (reference sequence). Written as DNA, the CDR3 is TGTGCCAGCAGTTTTTTTAGAAACACCATATATTTT. Its translation is CASSFFRNTIYF.

This clone has ten or more counts. The rearrangement links TRBV10-3 to TRBJ2-5, with D uncertain. V lost 4 bases, J lost 3 bases, and 9 bases lay in between. There are 13 residues in the CDR3. In germline, CDR1 is ENHRY, CDR2 SYGVKD. Here the CDR3 reads CAISVVPEETQYF. CDR3 coding DNA: TGTGCCATCAGTGTGGTCCCCGAAGAGACCCAGTACTTC.

This clone occurred many times. V gene TRBV19 combines with J gene TRBJ1-1; 9 nucleotides line up with TRBD1. CDR1 is LNHDA, CDR2 SQIVND, per germline (reference sequence). The CDR3 covers 16 residues. Trimming took 5 bases from V and 1 from J; bases not matched to a gene: 8. In nucleotides, the CDR3 is TGTGCCAGTAGTCTCGAGGACAGGGGACGGAACACTGAAGCTTTCTTT. The encoded protein is CASSLEDRGRNTEAFF.

This clone appeared many times. The chain links TRBV6-1 to TRBJ1-4; D perhaps matches TRBD1 (6 bases). The germline V and J ends were trimmed by 2 bases and 0 bases, with 10 bases remaining between them. Germline values: CDR1 MNHNS, CDR2 SASEGT. CDR3 size: 16 residues. This chain's CDR3 is CASSEQGPATNEKLFF. The CDR3 DNA reads TGTGCCAGCAGTGAACAGGGGCCAGCAACTAATGAAAAACTGTTTTTT.

Only a few counts were recorded for this clone. This clone may be a read error of a much larger clone one base away. The chain has TRBV6-1 and TRBJ2-3, with 7 bases matching TRBD2. Germline CDR1 and CDR2: MNHNS and SASEGT. After removal of 7 bases from V and 5 bases from J, the junction contained 12 bases not matched to a gene. CDR3 length: 15 amino acids. In DNA form, the CDR3 reads TGTGCCAGCACCTTTATCGGGGGGACCAAAGATACGCAGTATTTT. This gives the protein CASTFIGGTKDTQYF.

At least ten counts were recorded for this clone. V usage is TRBV28 and J usage is TRBJ2-7; the match to TRBD1 covers 10 bases. The V and J ends lost 5 bases and 3 bases, in that order; junction bases with no gene match: 10. From germline, CDR1 is MDHEN and CDR2 SYDVKM. This CDR3 is 16 amino acids long. The DNA of the CDR3 is TGTGCCAGCAGTACGGTAACGGGACAGGGGAACTACGAGCAGTACTTC. Its protein product is CASSTVTGQGNYEQYF.

This clone was seen at least ten times. This rearrangement joins TRBV10-3 to TRBJ2-3, with 11 positions matching TRBD2. The CDR3 length is 15 residues. The junction had 8 bases not matched to a gene; V was cut back by 10 bases and J by 2 bases. The V gene's germline CDR1 is ENHRY and CDR2 SYGVKD. CDR3 protein: CASTLAGGFTDTQYF. CDR3 sequence (DNA): TGTGCCAGTACCCTAGCGGGGGGCTTCACAGATACGCAGTATTTT.

The sample holds a few counts of this clone. V is TRBV6-2 or TRBV6-3 and J is TRBJ2-5; 8 bases map to TRBD1. The germline V gene encodes CDR1 MNHEY and CDR2 SVGEGT. The CDR3 totals 13 residues. V was clipped by 2 bases and J by 5 bases; unmatched bases: 1. The CDR3 DNA is TGTGCCAGCAGTTACGCAGGGGGCGAGACCCAGTACTTC. This codes for CASSYAGGETQYF.

A note on this clone: A much larger clone is a single base away; this may be a read error. The rearrangement links TRBV10-3 to TRBJ1-2; D gene unclear. The CDR3 totals 14 residues. The germline V gene encodes CDR1 ENHRY and CDR2 SYGVKD. V was trimmed by 5 bases and J by 0 bases, leaving 10 bases between them. The CDR3 loop is CAISQGETNYGYTF. In DNA, the CDR3 is TGTGCCATCAGTCAAGGAGAGACTAACTATGGCTACACCTTC.

This clone was counted ten times or more. The chain joins TRBV5-1 to TRBJ1-1; 10 bases map to TRBD1. In germline, CDR1 is SGHRS, CDR2 YFSETQ. With V trimmed by 2 bases and J by 8 bases, 6 bases remained unmatched. The CDR3 consists of 14 residues. DNA of the CDR3: TGCGCCAGCAGCTTTTCCGGGACAGGGGTCGAAGCTTTCTTT. It yields the protein CASSFSGTGVEAFF.

This clone was seen only a few times. The chain employs TRBV20-1 and TRBJ1-1; D unresolved. The V end lost 4 bases, the J end lost 1 base, and 10 bases lay between the germline ends. This CDR3 spans 13 amino acids. Germline CDR1 is DFQATT and CDR2 is SNEGSKA (reference sequence). The CDR3 sequence: CSANRRGNTEAFF. Here the CDR3 DNA reads TGCAGTGCTAACCGACGAGGGAACACTGAAGCTTTCTTT.

This clone has at least ten counts. The V gene is TRBV5-1, the J gene TRBJ2-2, with no clear D. Between the trimmed V and J ends, which lost 0 bases and 8 bases, there was a span of 14 bases. Germline V gives CDR1 SGHRS, CDR2 YFSETQ. This CDR3 comprises 15 residues. CDR3 loop: CASSLEGSQRGELFF. CDR3 DNA sequence: TGCGCCAGCAGCTTGGAGGGCAGCCAGCGAGGGGAGCTGTTTTTT.

The table lists this clone with many counts. The chain joins TRBV20-1 to TRBJ2-3; the D gene is possibly TRBD2 (6 bases). V lost 0 bases, J lost 3 bases, and 22 bases lay in between. The CDR3 length is 18 residues. In germline, CDR1 is DFQATT, CDR2 SNEGSKA (reference sequence). CDR3 region: CSARDEGGLLGPTDTQYF. CDR3 nucleotide sequence: TGCAGTGCTAGAGATGAGGGAGGTCTCCTGGGGCCTACAGATACGCAGTATTTT.

This chain joins TRBV19 and TRBJ2-1, with D perhaps matching TRBD1 or TRBD2 (6 bases each). The V end was cut by 4 bases, the J end by 10 bases, with 20 bases between. In germline, CDR1 is LNHDA, CDR2 SQIVND (reference sequence). The CDR3 is 15 residues long. The CDR3 here is CASSNRGGGYREQFF. As DNA, the CDR3 is TGTGCCAGTAGTAACCGAGGAGGGGGATATCGGGAGCAGTTCTTC.

This clone was observed a handful of times. This sequence may be a read error, since a much larger clone differs from it by one base. The chain recombines TRBV28 with TRBJ2-1; 8 positions agree with TRBD1. The germline CDR1 and CDR2 sequences are MDHEN and SYDVKM. J lost 4 bases, V lost 4 bases, and 6 bases had no gene match. This CDR3 contains 15 residues. In DNA form, the CDR3 reads TGTGCCAGCAGTTCAAATGGACAGGGTTACAATGAGCAGTTCTTC. Encoded protein: CASSSNGQGYNEQFF.

In the case of this clone: A much larger clonotype is one base distant, so this may be a read error. The same CDR3 can be traced to other DNA sequences in this sample. This chain connects TRBV19 to TRBJ2-4; D is possibly TRBD1 (5 bases). The CDR3 consists of 14 residues. The V gene's germline CDR1 is LNHDA and CDR2 SQIVND (reference sequence). The V end lost 3 bases, the J end lost 3 bases, and 9 bases lay between the germline ends. The chain's CDR3 is CASSMDRGKNIQYF. The CDR3, as DNA: TGTGCCAGTAGTATGGATAGGGGCAAAAACATTCAGTACTTC.

Many counts were recorded for this clone. The gene calls are TRBV2 and TRBJ1-1; TRBD1 aligns across 9 bases. V shed 7 bases, J shed 2 bases, and the junction held 8 bases outside the gene matches. CDR3 length: 15 amino acids. Looked up from germline, CDR1 is SNHLY and CDR2 is FYNNEI. The DNA for the CDR3 is TGTGCCAGCATAGGGACAGGGATAATAAACACTGAAGCTTTCTTT. Amino acid sequence: CASIGTGIINTEAFF.

This clone has more than one count but fewer than ten. A read error may explain this, as a much larger clone is one base away. This CDR3 is also generated by other DNA sequences in the sample. The chain uses TRBV27 and TRBJ1-4, with 8 bases lining up with TRBD1. The germline V gene encodes CDR1 MNHEY and CDR2 SMNVEV (reference sequence). The CDR3 has 14 amino acids. The CDR3 DNA reads as TGTGCCAGCAGTCGGACAGGGACTAATGAAAAACTGTTTTTC. Its protein is CASSRTGTNEKLFF. Combining the CDR3 with reference TRBV27 and TRBJ1-4 gives the whole variable domain EAQVTQNPRYLITVTGKKLTVTCSQNMNHEYMSWYRQDPGLGLRQIYYSMNVEVTDKGDVPEGYKVSRKEKRNFPLILESPSPNQTSLYFCASSRTGTNEKLFFGSGTQLSVL.

This chain links TRBV12-5 with TRBJ2-7; 10 nucleotides line up with TRBD1. This CDR3 region has 14 residues. Trimming at V came to 5 bases and at J to 3 bases, leaving 4 bases not matched to a gene. From germline, CDR1 is LGHNT and CDR2 FRNRAP. This chain's CDR3 is CASGTGTGDYEQYF. The CDR3 nucleotides read TGTGCTAGTGGTACCGGGACAGGGGACTACGAGCAGTACTTC.

Points on this clone: It may be a read error: a sequence one base away is much more abundant. Within the sample, other DNA sequences also encode this same CDR3. The chain carries TRBV5-1 and TRBJ2-5; the match to TRBD2 covers 10 bases. The V gene's germline CDR1 is SGHRS and CDR2 YFSETQ. CDR3 length: 15 residues. CDR3 bases: TGCGCCAGCAGCTTGGAGGGACTAGCGCGGGAGACACAGTACTTC. Translation: CASSLEGLARETQYF. The full variable domain, completed using reference TRBV5-1 and TRBJ2-5, is KAGVTQTPRYLIKTRGQQVTLSCSPISGHRSVSWYQQTPGQGLQFLFEYFSETQRNKGNFPGRFSGRQFSNSRSEMNVSTLELGDSALYLCASSLEGLARETQYFGPGTRLLVL.

This clone was observed a handful of times. A much larger clonotype is one base distant, so this may be a read error. The V call is TRBV6-4, the J call TRBJ2-2, with 16 bases identical to TRBD2. CDR1 and CDR2 from the germline V gene are MRHNA and SNTAGT. The CDR3 spans 18 residues. Germline trimming cut 7 bases from V and 0 bases from J; bases unmatched to any gene: 5. In DNA form, the CDR3 reads TGTGCCAGCATCCCCGGGACTAGCGGGGGGGCGAACACCGGGGAGCTGTTTTTT. Encoded protein: CASIPGTSGGANTGELFF.

The J gene is TRBJ2-1, the V gene TRBV11-2; TRBD1 matches at 8 bases. The trim removed 5 bases at V and 4 bases at J, leaving 7 bases unmatched. Germline CDR1 reads SGHAT; CDR2 reads FQNNGV. This CDR3 has 15 residues. CDR3 nucleotide sequence: TGTGCCAGCAGCATGGAGGGACAGGTATACAATGAGCAGTTCTTC. This translates into CASSMEGQVYNEQFF.

Details on this clone: The missing conserved phenylalanine or tryptophan at the end of this CDR3 makes a read error likely. This chain joins TRBV5-6 and TRBJ1-5; D unresolved. This CDR3 has 14 residues. Germline V gene data show CDR1 as SGHDT and CDR2 as YYEEEE. V was pared by 0 bases and J by 6 bases, with 10 bases between. The CDR3 DNA reads as TGTGCCAGCAGCTTGGCGGGTGAGCGTCAGCCCCAGCATCTT. It encodes CASSLAGERQPQHL.

This rearrangement joins TRBV4-2 to TRBJ2-7; D is unclear. Germline CDR1 and CDR2: LGHNA and YNFKEQ. V was clipped by 0 bases and J by 0 bases, with 9 bases between them. The CDR3 has 15 amino acids. The CDR3 nucleotides read TGTGCCAGCAGCCAAGATCTGTCCGGCTCCTACGAGCAGTACTTC. Amino acid sequence: CASSQDLSGSYEQYF.

Many counts were recorded for this clone. CDR3 sequence: CSARDLRGLAGGQTYNEQFF. The CDR3 region has the DNA TGCAGTGCTAGAGATTTAAGGGGACTAGCGGGGGGGCAGACCTACAATGAGCAGTTCTTC. This rearrangement joins TRBV20-1 to TRBJ2-1, with 16 bases matching TRBD2. The CDR3 totals 20 residues. The germline CDR1 and CDR2 sequences are DFQATT and SNEGSKA (reference sequence). V lost 0 bases and J lost 2; bases outside the gene matches: 10.

This clone was counted a few times. Since a much larger clone is just one base distant, this may be a read error. Other nucleotide sequences from this sample produce the same CDR3. The chain combines TRBV2 with TRBJ2-3, with D perhaps matching TRBD2 (7 bases). The CDR3 is 15 residues long. Germline V lookup: CDR1 SNHLY, CDR2 FYNNEI. V was cut by 6 bases and J by 6 bases, with 19 bases left in between. The CDR3, as DNA: TGTGCCAGCAGCGAGTGGGCGGGGGCAATGGATACGCAGTATTTT. Its protein product is CASSEWAGAMDTQYF.

This clone was picked up many times. This chain uses TRBV2 with TRBJ1-2; tentative D call: TRBD1 (5 bases). Germline V CDR1 and CDR2: SNHLY, FYNNEI. The CDR3 runs to 13 residues. Trimming cost V 8 bases and J 3 bases, with 13 bases left between them. CDR3 loop: CASYLQDYYGYTF. The CDR3 DNA reads as TGTGCCAGCTACCTACAGGATTACTATGGCTACACCTTC.

Points on this clone: This may be a read error: a much more frequent sequence differs by one nucleotide. The sample has other DNA sequences that encode this CDR3 too. The chain links TRBV28 to TRBJ2-5; 12 bases line up with TRBD2. Germline values: CDR1 MDHEN, CDR2 SYDVKM. CDR3 size: 16 residues. V was pared by 5 bases and J by 6 bases, with 10 bases of the junction left unmatched. The CDR3 region has the DNA TGTGCCAGCAGTCTAGGGCTAGCGGGGGGGCTTCAGACCCAGTACTTC. Residues: CASSLGLAGGLQTQYF. Combining the CDR3 with reference TRBV28 and TRBJ2-5 gives the whole variable domain DVKVTQSSRYLVKRTGEKVFLECVQDMDHENMFWYRQDPGLGLRLIYFSYDVKMKEKGDIPEGYSVSREKKERFSLILESASTNQTSMYLCASSLGLAGGLQTQYFGPGTRLLVL.

The chain carries TRBV4-1 and TRBJ2-5; D is ambiguous. The CDR3 runs to 14 residues. Germline values: CDR1 MGHRA, CDR2 YSYEKL. With 4 bases removed from V and 5 bases from J, the gap between germline ends came to 14 bases. CDR3: CASSPGGSRETQYF. The CDR3 bases are TGCGCCAGCAGCCCCGGCGGATCCAGGGAGACCCAGTACTTC.

This clone occurred many times. This may be a read error: a much more frequent sequence differs by one nucleotide. Other DNA sequences in this specimen translate into the identical CDR3. J is TRBJ2-7 and V is TRBV13; the D gene is possibly TRBD2 (5 bases). The V gene lost 5 bases and the J gene lost 2 bases, with 19 bases spanning the gap. The CDR3 length is 16 residues. The V gene's germline CDR1 is PRHDT and CDR2 FYEKMQ (reference sequence). The CDR3 DNA reads TGTGCCAGCAGCCCGGGATCACTAGGGATAACCTACGAGCAGTACTTC. It specifies CASSPGSLGITYEQYF.